This T cell receptor beta chain was recorded in a study of blood T cell repertoires in COVID-19. From germline, CDR1 is SGDLS and CDR2 YYNGEE. CDR3 size: 15 residues. Trimming pared 4 bases from V and 1 base from J, leaving 15 bases between. The repertoire was sequenced with immunoSEQ multiplex PCR; TCRdb's copy has only in-frame clones and lacks some. The sample holds under 110,000 clones, around 84% seen once. This chain links TRBV9 with TRBJ2-7; maybe TRBD1 (7 bases). This clonotype was sampled from a woman in her seventies with active or convalescent COVID-19. Sequences were obtained from peripheral blood. DNA for the CDR3: TGTGCCAGCAGCCCCCGGGGGACAGTTTCCTACGAGCAGTACTTC. It translates to CASSPRGTVSYEQYF. The variable domain in full, with the rest retrieved from reference TRBV9 and TRBJ2-7, is DSGVTQTPKHLITATGQRVTLRCSPRSGDLSVYWYQQSLDQGLQFLIQYYNGEERAKGNILERFSAQQFPDLHSELNLSSLELGDSALYFCASSPRGTVSYEQYFGPGTRLTVT.